Below, one T cell receptor beta chain is given with its context. Its target is not known. These data come from a study of blood T cells in healthy people across ages. Study-level findings and limits: Across the age range, TCR beta diversity per million T cells fell in a roughly linear way. Both higher diversity and more naive CD4+ cells marked long-lived donors when set against aged donors.

CDR1 is DFQATT, CDR2 SNEGSKA, per germline (reference sequence). The CDR3 runs to 15 residues. V was trimmed by 4 bases and J by 2 bases, leaving 18 bases between them. Primers used in a second PCR of about 7 to 11 cycles were a sample-barcoded 5' primer and a J-beta primer mix. Every single cDNA molecule received a tag from a template-switch adaptor with 12 random nucleotides. Sequencing yielded, for each sample, at least 3 million paired-end reads carrying CDR3. TCRdb called the 5' RACE reads again in MiXCR, with one record for every CDR3 protein. The data show under 750,000 distinct CDR3 sequences, roughly 48% seen once.

This TCR was recovered from a man older than 75 in good health. The sequencing sample was made of blood. The chain uses TRBV20-1 and TRBJ2-7, with a weak D call TRBD1 (6 bases). The CDR3 spells CSAKNRERLTYEQYF. The CDR3 region has the DNA TGCAGTGCTAAAAACAGGGAACGGCTTACCTACGAGCAGTACTTC.